This TCR beta chain is drawn from a study of cytomegalovirus exposure and HLA in healthy donors. Whole-study results and caveats: Specificity of a few CMV-associated chains for CMV antigens was verified in vitro. Within an earlier analysis, most TCR beta V segments proved productive either about 90% or about 30% of the time.

As regards this clone: The target antigen is unknown.

J lost 8 bases, V lost 4 bases, and 4 bases had no gene match. Germline CDR1 is SGHDN and CDR2 is FVKESK. The CDR3 runs 15 residues. With 60 Vbeta and 13 Jbeta primers, the PCR was carried out. Libraries were prepared by immunoSEQ multiplex PCR; TCRdb keeps only in-frame clonotypes and omits some of them. Found here are roughly 230,000 clones, about 85% of them singletons; the top ten hold roughly 0.22%. The sequencing sample was made of PBMCs. The sequence was obtained from a girl aged 2 to 9 in good health and CMV-seronegative. The J gene is TRBJ2-1, the V gene TRBV14, with 14 positions matching TRBD2. The CDR3 loop is CASSLTSGGAYEQFF. DNA of the CDR3: TGTGCCAGCAGCCTGACTAGCGGGGGGGCCTATGAGCAGTTCTTC.